This passage covers 25 T cell receptor beta chains from one sample sequenced in a study of identical twins. MiXCR was run by TCRdb on the 5' RACE reads, yielding one entry per CDR3 protein. The sample shows approximately 500,000 distinct CDR3 sequences, 20% to 30% of them seen only once. These sequences were also reported in another study, on T cells expressing NK-cell markers.

The material sequenced was CD4+ T cells sorted from blood. The receptors were gathered from a woman aged 18-29 years in good health.

This clonotype was seen only a few times. The rearrangement uses TRBV4-3 and TRBJ2-3, with D possibly being TRBD2 (5 bases). Trimming stripped 8 bases from V and 3 bases from J, with 18 bases between. The V gene's germline CDR1 is LGHNA and CDR2 YSLEER. The CDR3 is 15 residues long. The CDR3 protein is CASWPQPGNTDTQYF. For the CDR3, the DNA is TGCGCCAGCTGGCCCCAGCCCGGGAATACAGATACGCAGTATTTT.

In DNA, the CDR3 is TGCGCCAGCCGTCAAGCGGGGGGTCTCCTCTCTAGCTCCTACAATGAGCAGTTCTTC. This translates into CASRQAGGLLSSSYNEQFF. The chain employs TRBV5-1 and TRBJ2-1, with 9 bases lining up with TRBD2. Germline CDR1 and CDR2: SGHRS and YFSETQ. The CDR3 has 19 residues. Germline trimming cut 7 bases from V and 0 bases from J; bases unmatched to any gene: 17.

The chain has TRBV10-3 and TRBJ2-3; 9 bases line up with TRBD1. J lost 4 bases, V lost 0 bases, and 5 bases had no gene match. The CDR3 length is 16 residues. From germline, CDR1 is ENHRY and CDR2 SYGVKD. The CDR3 nucleotides read TGTGCCATCAGTGAGTCTTCGGGACAGGGACCAGATACGCAGTATTTT. Encoded protein: CAISESSGQGPDTQYF.

This clonotype was seen once. V usage is TRBV11-2 and J usage is TRBJ2-3; no firm D call. Germline V CDR1 and CDR2: SGHAT, FQNNGV. Between the trimmed V and J ends, which lost 4 bases and 2 bases, there was a span of 16 bases. The CDR3 loop spans 16 amino acids. The CDR3 loop reads CASSSLPGATTDTQYF. CDR3 in DNA: TGTGCCAGCAGCTCCCTCCCCGGTGCTACCACAGATACGCAGTATTTT. Full variable domain (missing parts from reference TRBV11-2 and TRBJ2-3): EAGVAQSPRYKIIEKRQSVAFWCNPISGHATLYWYQQILGQGPKLLIQFQNNGVVDDSQLPKDRFSAERLKGVDSTLKIQPAKLEDSAVYLCASSSLPGATTDTQYFGPGTRLTVL.

The gene calls are TRBV5-6 and TRBJ2-2; 7 bases match TRBD2. The V and J ends lost 6 bases and 0 bases, in that order; junction bases with no gene match: 8. The CDR3 is 16 amino acids. Germline-derived CDR1 and CDR2 are SGHDT and YYEEEE. CDR3 residues: CASTRGDSTNTGELFF. In DNA, the CDR3 is TGTGCCAGCACCCGGGGGGACTCTACGAACACCGGGGAGCTGTTTTTT.

This clonotype was seen at least ten times. This sequence joins TRBV12-3 or TRBV12-4 and TRBJ1-6; no firm D call. Trimming removed 7 bases from V and 10 bases from J, with 14 bases in between. The CDR3 contains 13 residues. In nucleotides, the CDR3 is TGTGCCAGCACCTCTGCCCCGGGGTCACCCCTCCACTTT. It is translated as CASTSAPGSPLHF.

This clonotype was found a few times. The genes are TRBV5-1 and TRBJ2-3; either TRBD1 or TRBD2 may fit D (5 bases each). The CDR3 totals 16 residues. V lost 3 bases, J lost 6 bases, and 20 bases lay in between. The germline V gene encodes CDR1 SGHRS and CDR2 YFSETQ. CDR3 residues: CASSWSGEGPADTQYF. The CDR3 DNA follows: TGCGCCAGCAGCTGGTCCGGAGAGGGACCGGCGGATACGCAGTATTTT.

This clonotype was seen ten or more times. V usage is TRBV24-1 and J usage is TRBJ2-1; 8 bases map to TRBD2. Trimming removed 3 bases from V and 6 bases from J; junction bases left unmatched: 6. The CDR3 covers 15 residues. Germline V CDR1 and CDR2: KGHDR, SFDVKD. For the CDR3, the DNA is TGTGCCACCAGTGATAGAGGGACTAGAGGCAATGAGCAGTTCTTC. The encoded protein is CATSDRGTRGNEQFF.

The chain combines TRBV12-3 or TRBV12-4 with TRBJ2-1; D remains unclear. Trimming left V 5 bases short and J 9 bases short, with 14 bases between. CDR3 size: 13 residues. In DNA, the CDR3 is TGTGCCAGCAGTCGTTGGGGTAGCAGTGAGCAGTTCTTC. Translated, it gives CASSRWGSSEQFF.

This clonotype was observed a few times. This rearrangement joins TRBV2 to TRBJ1-1; D call uncertain. This CDR3 region has 11 residues. The germline CDR1 and CDR2 sequences are SNHLY and FYNNEI. V was pared by 11 bases and J by 6 bases, with 13 bases between. CDR3 residues: CAQRVVAEAFF. Written as DNA, the CDR3 is TGTGCCCAAAGGGTGGTGGCTGAAGCTTTCTTT.

The chain couples TRBV9 to TRBJ2-6; D ambiguous. Trimming cost V 3 bases and J 4 bases, with 5 bases left between them. The germline gives CDR1 SGDLS, CDR2 YYNGEE. The CDR3 sequence is 13 residues long. This CDR3 reads CASSGPGANVLTF. DNA for the CDR3: TGTGCCAGCAGCGGTCCCGGGGCCAACGTCCTGACTTTC.

The DNA for the CDR3 is TGCAGTGCCCAGGGGGCGGTTAGCACAGATACGCAGTATTTT. Protein sequence: CSAQGAVSTDTQYF. The chain carries TRBV20-1 and TRBJ2-3; TRBD1 agrees at 8 bases. The length of the CDR3 is 14 residues. The V segment lost 6 bases and the J segment 0 bases; nucleotides outside the gene matches: 5. Germline V lookup: CDR1 DFQATT, CDR2 SNEGSKA (reference sequence).

The chain is built from TRBV5-6 and TRBJ2-2, with a weak D call TRBD2 (6 bases). V lost 5 bases, J lost 6 bases, and 14 bases lay in between. Looked up from germline, CDR1 is SGHDT and CDR2 is YYEEEE. This CDR3 comprises 14 residues. The CDR3 loop reads CASRLGLLPGELFF. CDR3 nucleotide sequence: TGTGCCAGCAGACTTGGACTACTCCCCGGGGAGCTGTTTTTT.

This clonotype was picked up a small number of times. The chain recombines TRBV7-9 with TRBJ1-6, with a weak D call TRBD1 (5 bases). The CDR3 sequence is 15 residues long. V was shortened by 4 bases and J by 6 bases, with 13 bases between the two germline ends. The V gene's germline CDR1 is SEHNR and CDR2 FQNEAQ (reference sequence). CDR3 protein: CASSSGTGGNSPLHF. The CDR3 coding sequence is TGTGCCAGCAGCTCCGGGACGGGGGGTAATTCACCCCTCCACTTT. The variable domain in full, completed from reference TRBV7-9 and TRBJ1-6, reads DTGVSQNPRHKITKRGQNVTFRCDPISEHNRLYWYRQTLGQGPEFLTYFQNEAQLEKSRLLSDRFSAERPKGSFSTLEIQRTEQGDSAMYLCASSSGTGGNSPLHFGNGTRLTVT.

This chain connects TRBV27 to TRBJ2-5; 10 positions match TRBD2. The CDR3 length is 15 residues. The junction had 5 bases not matched to a gene; V was cut back by 4 bases and J by 3 bases. The germline V gene encodes CDR1 MNHEY and CDR2 SMNVEV (reference sequence). The CDR3 loop is CASSSLGLAEETQYF. DNA for the CDR3: TGTGCCAGCAGTTCCCTCGGACTAGCGGAAGAGACCCAGTACTTC.

This clonotype has more than one count but fewer than ten. This chain joins TRBV4-2 and TRBJ2-2; D gene ambiguous. The V end lost 0 bases, the J end lost 10 bases, and 9 bases lay between the germline ends. CDR1 is LGHNA and CDR2 is YNFKEQ in the germline V gene. There are 13 residues in the CDR3. The CDR3 region is CASSQDTAVELFF. CDR3 DNA sequence: TGTGCCAGCAGCCAAGATACAGCCGTGGAGCTGTTTTTT.

This rearrangement joins TRBV7-8 to TRBJ2-7, with 7 bases lining up with TRBD1. Germline V lookup: CDR1 SGHVS, CDR2 FQNEAQ. The J segment lost 0 bases and the V segment lost 4 bases, leaving 6 bases of the junction unmatched. The CDR3 sequence is 15 residues long. The CDR3 sequence is CASSSTTGSSYEQYF. The CDR3 DNA reads as TGTGCCAGCAGCTCCACGACAGGGAGCTCCTACGAGCAGTACTTC.

This rearrangement joins TRBV6-5 to TRBJ2-6; TRBD2 is a possible D gene (5 bases). CDR1 is MNHEY and CDR2 is SVGAGI in the germline V gene. The CDR3 loop spans 17 amino acids. V lost 1 base and J lost 0, with 10 bases in between. The CDR3 spells CASSYLGSGSGANVLTF. The CDR3 nucleotides read TGTGCCAGCAGTTACTTGGGCAGCGGCTCTGGGGCCAACGTCCTGACTTTC.

This sequence joins TRBV5-5 and TRBJ1-4, with D maybe TRBD1 (5 bases). Germline CDR1 reads SGHKS; CDR2 reads YYEKEE (reference sequence). The CDR3 extends over 15 amino acids. The V end lost 4 bases, the J end lost 8 bases, and 18 bases lay between the germline ends. The CDR3 loop reads CASSHAQERVEKLFF. DNA for the CDR3: TGTGCCAGCAGCCATGCACAGGAAAGGGTCGAAAAACTGTTTTTT. The full variable domain, its missing parts supplied by reference TRBV5-5 and TRBJ1-4, is DAGVTQSPTHLIKTRGQQVTLRCSPISGHKSVSWYQQVLGQGPQFIFQYYEKEERGRGNFPDRFSARQFPNYSSELNVNALLLGDSALYLCASSHAQERVEKLFFGSGTQLSVL.

This clonotype turned up a few times. CDR3: CASSFPAGTSSYEQYF. The DNA of the CDR3 is TGTGCCAGCAGCTTTCCAGCCGGGACTAGCTCCTACGAGCAGTACTTC. The chain couples TRBV7-2 to TRBJ2-7; 8 bases are shared with TRBD2. With V trimmed by 3 bases and J by 0 bases, 7 bases remained unmatched. Germline V lookup: CDR1 SGHTA, CDR2 FQGNSA. This CDR3 has 16 residues.

This clonotype showed up just a few times. The CDR3 region is CSAMRGAVGFF. The CDR3 DNA is TGCAGTGCTATGCGGGGGGCCGTCGGGTTCTTC. The V and J genes are TRBV20-1 and TRBJ2-1; TRBD2 agrees at 8 bases. J lost 15 bases, V lost 4 bases, and 8 bases had no gene match. From germline, CDR1 is DFQATT and CDR2 SNEGSKA (reference sequence). CDR3 size: 11 residues.

The rearrangement joins TRBV20-1 to TRBJ2-5, with 11 bases matching TRBD2. There are 14 residues in the CDR3. V lost 4 bases and J lost 4; bases outside the gene matches: 5. CDR1 and CDR2 from the germline V gene are DFQATT and SNEGSKA (reference sequence). The CDR3 DNA follows: TGCAGTGCTACTGGGACTAGCGGTAGAGAGACCCAGTACTTC. As protein: CSATGTSGRETQYF.

The chain couples TRBV2 to TRBJ1-4; D might be TRBD1 (6 bases). The CDR3 sequence is 14 residues long. The V gene's germline CDR1 is SNHLY and CDR2 FYNNEI. V dropped 1 base and J dropped 7 bases, with 10 bases sitting between them. The CDR3 DNA reads TGTGCCAGCAGTGAAGGACAGGCTAGTGAAAAACTGTTTTTT. Its translation: CASSEGQASEKLFF.

The chain recombines TRBV12-3 or TRBV12-4 with TRBJ1-2; no definite D call. This CDR3 has 13 amino acids. The V and J ends lost 1 base and 4 bases respectively, with 7 bases between them. CDR3 DNA: TGTGCCAGCAGTTTAGGGATAATCTATGGCTACACCTTC. This codes for CASSLGIIYGYTF.

The V call is TRBV12-3 or TRBV12-4, the J call TRBJ1-4; D remains ambiguous. The CDR3 extends over 12 amino acids. V dropped 10 bases and J dropped 11 bases, with 17 bases sitting between them. For the CDR3, the DNA is TGTGCCACCGTGGTCCGTCCTGGGAAACTGTTTTTT. Protein sequence: CATVVRPGKLFF.